Included here is one TCR beta chain sequence, with context. Each CDR3 protein is one row after TCRdb ran MiXCR on the RT-PCR reads. Among 150,000 to 200,000 distinct CDR3 sequences listed, around 30% were seen once. These data belong to a study of patients and donors after allogeneic stem cell transplantation. The junction had 10 bases not matched to a gene; V was cut back by 6 bases and J by 5 bases. The CDR3 is 15 amino acids. Germline CDR1 DFQATT, CDR2 SNEGSKA (reference sequence). This rearrangement joins TRBV20-1 to TRBJ2-1; 10 bases are shared with TRBD2. The material sequenced was blood, either unsorted or a sorted T cell fraction (not recorded which). This receptor was taken from a human donor who was either an allogeneic HSCT recipient or a stem cell or donor lymphocyte infusion donor (not recorded which). It is not recorded whose cells these are; they may come from a transplant donor. CDR3 residues: CSARASGRSNNEQFF. The CDR3 bases are TGCAGTGCAAGGGCTAGCGGGAGATCCAACAATGAGCAGTTCTTC.